A selection of T cell receptor beta chains follows, all from one sample in a study of identical twins. TCRdb ran MiXCR on the 5' RACE reads and lists one entry per CDR3 protein. There are 700,000 or so distinct CDR3 sequences in the sample; 21% occur only once, and roughly 4.3% lies in the top ten. This same sample was also taken into another study, of T cells expressing NK-cell markers.

The sequenced sample consisted of PBMCs. The receptors were sampled from a woman aged 18-29 years in good health. The CDR3 runs from the conserved cysteine through the conserved F or W. A D gene is named only where the DNA matches it firmly. Not every row has a clone size; where given, it reads once, few, many or a size class.

TRBV9,.,TRBJ1-1,few,CASSARPRQNTEAFF,TGTGCCAGCAGCGCCCGGCCCCGCCAGAACACTGAAGCTTTCTTT
TRBV6-5,.,TRBJ2-5,.,CASGYGRSQTQYF,TGTGCCAGCGGCTACGGGAGATCACAGACCCAGTACTTC
TRBV7-2,TRBD1,TRBJ2-3,few,CASSLVGTGGADTQYF,TGTGCCAGCAGCTTAGTCGGGACAGGGGGCGCAGATACGCAGTATTTT
TRBV29-1,.,TRBJ2-7,few,CSVVSEKQGSKRYEQYF,TGCAGCGTTGTATCCGAAAAACAGGGTTCCAAAAGGTACGAGCAGTACTTC
TRBV5-1,.,TRBJ1-1,.,CASSWTDMNTEAFF,TGCGCCAGCAGCTGGACAGACATGAACACTGAAGCTTTCTTT
TRBV5-1,TRBD2,TRBJ2-7,.,CASSGPGSGSYEQYF,TGCGCCAGCAGCGGGCCGGGTAGCGGGAGCTACGAGCAGTACTTC
TRBV28,.,TRBJ2-2,.,CASSSYQQGGELFF,TGTGCCAGCAGTTCCTACCAGCAGGGCGGGGAGCTGTTTTTT
TRBV5-1,TRBD1,TRBJ1-3,few,CASSSATGDTIYF,TGCGCCAGCAGCTCGGCCACAGGGGACACCATATATTTT
TRBV6-5,.,TRBJ1-2,.,CASSDSAGNGYTF,TGTGCCAGCAGCGACTCCGCGGGGAATGGCTACACCTTC
TRBV6-5,.,TRBJ1-3,.,CASSYSPARQSSGNTIYF,TGTGCCAGCAGTTATTCCCCCGCCCGACAGAGCTCTGGAAACACCATATATTTT
TRBV5-1,TRBD2,TRBJ2-1,.,CAGKVGTSGDNEQFF,TGCGCCGGAAAGGTGGGGACTAGCGGGGACAATGAGCAGTTCTTC
TRBV10-3,.,TRBJ1-1,many,CAISEGGGYTEAFF,TGTGCCATCAGTGAGGGCGGCGGATACACTGAAGCTTTCTTT
TRBV13,.,TRBJ1-1,.,CASSSPTGYTEAFF,TGTGCCAGCAGCTCCCCGACAGGTTACACTGAAGCTTTCTTT
TRBV29-1,.,TRBJ2-5,few,CSESRGSETQYF,TGCAGCGAATCCCGGGGAAGCGAGACCCAGTACTTC
TRBV5-1,.,TRBJ2-1,.,CASRITFTLDNEQFF,TGCGCCAGCCGGATTACCTTCACCCTAGACAATGAGCAGTTCTTC
TRBV12-3/TRBV12-4,.,TRBJ1-1,.,CASSPEGGGTEAFF,TGTGCCAGCAGTCCCGAGGGGGGCGGAACTGAAGCTTTCTTT
TRBV12-3/TRBV12-4,TRBD2,TRBJ2-7,.,CASSNPGLAITYEQYF,TGTGCCAGCAGTAACCCGGGACTAGCGATTACCTACGAGCAGTACTTC
TRBV12-3/TRBV12-4,.,TRBJ2-7,.,CASSGFSSYEQYF,TGTGCCAGCAGTGGCTTCTCCTCCTACGAGCAGTACTTC
TRBV20-1,.,TRBJ2-6,medium-sized,CSAYDGPGANVLTF,TGCAGTGCTTATGACGGACCTGGGGCCAACGTCCTGACTTTC
TRBV6-1,.,TRBJ2-7,.,CASSVAQYEQYF,TGTGCCAGCAGTGTTGCACAGTACGAGCAGTACTTC
TRBV20-1,.,TRBJ2-7,.,CSASRVFEQYF,TGCAGTGCCAGCAGGGTCTTCGAGCAGTACTTC
TRBV29-1,.,TRBJ2-2,many,CSVRTVGTGELFF,TGCAGCGTTAGGACAGTGGGCACCGGGGAGCTGTTTTTT
TRBV12-3/TRBV12-4,.,TRBJ2-1,.,CASSFRGVNEQFF,TGTGCCAGCAGTTTTCGAGGGGTCAATGAGCAGTTCTTC
TRBV30,TRBD2,TRBJ2-1,.,CAWTGGGHNEQFF,TGTGCCTGGACCGGGGGGGGGCACAATGAGCAGTTCTTC